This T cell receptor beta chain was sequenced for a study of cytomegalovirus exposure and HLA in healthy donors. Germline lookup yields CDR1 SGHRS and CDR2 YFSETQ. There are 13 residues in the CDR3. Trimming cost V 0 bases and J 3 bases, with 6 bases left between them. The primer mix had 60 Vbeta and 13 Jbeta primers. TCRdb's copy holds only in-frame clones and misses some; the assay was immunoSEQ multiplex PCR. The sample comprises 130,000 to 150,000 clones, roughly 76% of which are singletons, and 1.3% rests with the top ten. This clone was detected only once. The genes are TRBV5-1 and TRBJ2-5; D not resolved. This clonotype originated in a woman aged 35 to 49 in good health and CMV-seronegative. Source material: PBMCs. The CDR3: CASSLGLKETQYF. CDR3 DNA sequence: TGCGCCAGCAGCTTGGGACTTAAAGAGACCCAGTACTTC.